This T cell receptor (beta chain) was profiled in a study of human T cells and chemical hapten exposure. The CDR3 runs 15 residues. V gave up 5 bases and J gave up 7 bases; unmatched junction bases: 7. TCRdb reanalysed the RACE reads using MiXCR and keeps one entry per CDR3 protein. The table has over 300,000 distinct CDR3 sequences, 4.5% to 5.5% seen once. In its sample, this clonotype was seen a few times. The sample's time point: pre-sensitization, week 0. The treatment was: therapeutic diphenylcyclopropenone sensitization with weekly scalp DPC. The sequencing here drew on whole blood, taken in connection with sensitization to the hapten diphenylcyclopropenone (DPC). The TCR sequence derives from a woman in her forties or fifties with alopecia areata. Some clones in this sample may be carry-over from other donors' samples. The chain uses TRBV12-3 or TRBV12-4 and TRBJ2-7; 14 bases map to TRBD2. The DNA for the CDR3 is TGTGCCAGCAGTGAGGGACTAGCGGGAGCGGGGGAGCAGTACTTC. Encoded protein: CASSEGLAGAGEQYF.